There are many counts of the clone carrying this T cell receptor beta chain. Its antigen is unknown. These data are taken from a study of CD8 T cells in ankylosing spondylitis. Overall study results and limits: Significant enrichment of disease-linked clones was reported in matched ankylosing spondylitis synovial fluid.

Using its own MiXCR run on the 5' RACE reads, TCRdb lists one record per CDR3 protein. The sample consists of 200,000 to 250,000 distinct CDR3 sequences, about 10% of them appearing once. Germline CDR1 SGHRS, CDR2 YFSETQ. J gave up 4 bases and V 5 bases, and 4 bases lay outside the gene matches. The CDR3 length is 14 residues. This rearrangement joins TRBV5-1 to TRBJ2-2, with TRBD1 matching 8 bases. The source of this sequence is a male donor with ankylosing spondylitis or in good health (not recorded which). Sequencing was carried out using blood, either unsorted or a sorted T cell fraction (not recorded which). The chain's CDR3 is CASREQGVTGELFF. CDR3 bases: TGCGCCAGCAGAGAACAGGGGGTCACCGGGGAGCTGTTTTTT.